This passage covers 22 T cell receptor beta chains from one sample sequenced in a study of immune evolution from preneoplasia to lung adenocarcinoma. TCRdb keeps only in-frame clones here, not all; method: immunoSEQ multiplex PCR. This sample has 8,800 or so clones, with 70% to 85% found just once. The sequencing input was FFPE lung adenocarcinoma in situ tissue. The receptor source for this set is a person aged 55 to 79 with lung adenocarcinoma.

Only a few counts were recorded for this clone. In DNA, the CDR3 is TGTGCCAGCAGTTGGCAGGGCCCGAACACTGAAGCTTTCTTT. Its protein product is CASSWQGPNTEAFF. The J gene is TRBJ1-1, the V gene TRBV6-5; tentatively, D is TRBD1 (5 bases). Germline V gives CDR1 MNHEY, CDR2 SVGAGI. The length of the CDR3 is 14 residues. Trimming removed 4 bases at V and 1 base at J, with 10 bases between.

The rearrangement links TRBV6-5 to TRBJ1-1, with TRBD1 identical over 9 bases. The J segment lost 10 bases and the V segment lost 5 bases, leaving 8 bases of the junction unmatched. This CDR3 is 13 amino acids long. Germline-derived CDR1 and CDR2 are MNHEY and SVGAGI. CDR3 in DNA: TGTGCCAGCAGTCCTGGACAGGGGACGAGAGCTTTCTTT. Translated: CASSPGQGTRAFF.

The chain uses TRBV4-2 and TRBJ1-3; maybe TRBD1 (6 bases). V was trimmed by 0 bases and J by 4 bases, leaving 13 bases between them. Per germline, CDR1 LGHNA and CDR2 YNFKEQ. The CDR3 runs to 16 residues. The CDR3: CASSQETTGKGNTIYF. The DNA for the CDR3 is TGTGCCAGCAGCCAAGAAACCACAGGGAAAGGAAACACCATATATTTT.

The V and J genes are TRBV20-1 and TRBJ2-7; D remains unclear. Trimming took off 7 bases at V and 2 bases at J, with 9 bases between the two ends. The CDR3 consists of 11 residues. Germline V gene lookup returns CDR1 DFQATT and CDR2 SNEGSKA (reference sequence). This CDR3 reads CSGHIAYEQYF. In DNA, the CDR3 is TGCAGTGGTCACATCGCCTACGAGCAGTACTTC.

This rearrangement joins TRBV11-2 to TRBJ2-4; 7 bases line up with TRBD1. The CDR3 spans 12 residues. The V gene's germline CDR1 is SGHAT and CDR2 FQNNGV. With V trimmed by 2 bases and J by 8 bases, 0 bases remained unmatched. The CDR3 nucleotides read TGTGCCAGCAGCTTAACAGGGGACATTCAGTACTTC. Amino acids: CASSLTGDIQYF.

As regards this clone: The junction differs from germline at one of its ends, possibly a read error. The V gene is TRBV5-1, the J gene TRBJ1-2; D gene uncertain. In germline, CDR1 is SGHRS, CDR2 YFSETQ. The CDR3 covers 15 residues. The CDR3 DNA reads TGTGCCAGCAGCTTGGACCCTGACAAGAACTATGGCTACACCTTC. The encoded protein is CASSLDPDKNYGYTF.

The chain has TRBV6-4 and TRBJ2-1, with TRBD2 matching 9 bases. The CDR3 has 14 amino acids. The germline V gene has CDR1 MRHNA and CDR2 SNTAGT. With V trimmed by 3 bases and J by 8 bases, 5 bases remained unmatched. The CDR3 sequence: CASSEGSGGYEQFF. CDR3 in DNA: TGTGCCAGCAGTGAAGGTAGCGGGGGCTATGAGCAGTTCTTC.

The V and J genes are TRBV29-1 and TRBJ1-5; D not resolved. Per the germline V gene, CDR1 is SQVTM and CDR2 is ANQGSEA. This CDR3 has 10 amino acids. V lost 5 bases and J 7 bases, leaving 6 bases between the germline ends. The CDR3, as DNA: TGCAGCGTTAAAGCGCAGCCCCAGCATTTT. Translated, it gives CSVKAQPQHF.

V usage is TRBV5-6 and J usage is TRBJ1-6; D is undetermined. The V gene lost 4 bases and the J gene lost 14 bases, with 16 bases spanning the gap. Looked up from germline, CDR1 is SGHDT and CDR2 is YYEEEE. The CDR3 length is 13 residues. CDR3: CASSAPGRPALHF. The CDR3 DNA is TGTGCCAGCAGCGCCCCGGGGAGGCCAGCCCTCCACTTT.

V is TRBV5-4 and J is TRBJ1-3; TRBD1 is a possible D gene (5 bases). The V and J ends lost 10 bases and 1 base respectively, with 18 bases between them. Looked up from germline, CDR1 is SGHNT and CDR2 is YYREEE (reference sequence). The CDR3 runs to 15 residues. The CDR3 coding sequence is TGTGCCGCTTCACACCAGGGAAGGTCTGGAAACACCATATATTTT. Its protein product is CAASHQGRSGNTIYF.

The chain combines TRBV5-1 with TRBJ1-4; D possibly corresponds to TRBD1 (6 bases). V was pared by 2 bases and J by 4 bases, with 12 bases between. CDR3 length: 15 amino acids. Germline V gives CDR1 SGHRS, CDR2 YFSETQ. CDR3 DNA sequence: TGCGCCAGCAGCTTATCCGACAGGCTTAATGAAAAACTGTTTTTT. Its translation: CASSLSDRLNEKLFF.

The J gene is TRBJ2-3, the V gene TRBV5-4, with D hard to call. Germline V lookup: CDR1 SGHNT, CDR2 YYREEE (reference sequence). V lost 4 bases to trimming and J lost 2 bases, with 8 bases between them. The CDR3 is made up of 13 amino acids. The CDR3 sequence: CASSPIPTDTQYF. CDR3 DNA: TGTGCCAGCAGCCCGATCCCCACAGATACGCAGTATTTT.

The rearrangement links TRBV30 to TRBJ1-1; weak D call: TRBD1 (6 bases). CDR1 GTSNPN and CDR2 SVGIG come from the germline V gene (reference sequence). Trimming took off 5 bases at V and 6 bases at J, with 19 bases between the two ends. This CDR3 has 14 residues. CDR3 DNA: TGTGCCTGGGCCATTGGGGGCTTCGTCCCTGAAGCTTTCTTT. Translating it yields CAWAIGGFVPEAFF. Filled out from reference TRBV30 and TRBJ1-1, the complete variable domain reads SQTIHQWPATLVQPVGSPLSLECTVEGTSNPNLYWYRQAAGRGLQLLFYSVGIGQISSEVPQNLSASRPQDRQFILSSKKLLLSDSGFYLCAWAIGGFVPEAFFGQGTRLTVV.

V is TRBV13 and J is TRBJ2-1; 9 nucleotides align to TRBD1. The CDR3 extends over 15 amino acids. V shed 3 bases, J shed 12 bases, and the junction held 12 bases outside the gene matches. Germline loops: CDR1 PRHDT, CDR2 FYEKMQ (reference sequence). DNA for the CDR3: TGTGCCAGCAGCTTTCGGGACAGGGCCTATGCGGGGCAGTTCTTC. The encoded protein is CASSFRDRAYAGQFF.

The CDR3 DNA follows: TGTGCCACCAGCAAAAAGACAGCCCCCACAGATACGCAGTATTTT. It encodes CATSKKTAPTDTQYF. The genes are TRBV15 and TRBJ2-3; D perhaps matches TRBD1 (5 bases). Between the trimmed V and J ends, which lost 4 bases and 2 bases, there was a span of 13 bases. Germline V gene sequence: CDR1 LNHNV, CDR2 YYDKDF (reference sequence). The CDR3 sequence is 15 residues long. Based on the CDR3 plus reference TRBV15 and TRBJ2-3, the full variable domain is DAMVIQNPRYQVTQFGKPVTLSCSQTLNHNVMYWYQQKSSQAPKLLFHYYDKDFNNEADTPDNFQSRRPNTSFCFLDIRSPGLGDTAMYLCATSKKTAPTDTQYFGPGTRLTVL.

The genes are TRBV10-1 and TRBJ2-3; unclear D gene. V was pared by 3 bases and J by 1 base, with 5 bases between. The germline V gene encodes CDR1 WNHNN and CDR2 SYGVQD (reference sequence). The CDR3 has 13 amino acids. The CDR3 loop is CASSEGGTDTQYF. The CDR3 bases are TGCGCCAGCAGTGAAGGCGGCACAGATACGCAGTATTTT.

The V call is TRBV7-2, the J call TRBJ1-5, with a tentative D call TRBD1 (6 bases). V lost 5 bases and J lost 3, with 14 bases in between. Germline values: CDR1 SGHTA, CDR2 FQGNSA. The CDR3 is made up of 15 amino acids. The CDR3 here is CASSKTRDINQPQHF. The DNA for the CDR3 is TGTGCCAGCAGCAAAACCCGGGACATCAATCAGCCCCAGCATTTT.

The genes are TRBV4-1 and TRBJ1-4; 10 nucleotides line up with TRBD1. V trimming: 4 bases; J trimming: 8 bases; junction bases outside the gene matches: 10. The CDR3 length is 16 residues. The germline V gene encodes CDR1 MGHRA and CDR2 YSYEKL. In DNA, the CDR3 is TGCGCCAGCAGCCCTCCTACCGGGACAGGGGTCGAAAAACTGTTTTTT. This codes for CASSPPTGTGVEKLFF.

The chain combines TRBV2 with TRBJ2-7, with a weak D call TRBD1 (6 bases). The CDR3 extends over 13 amino acids. Germline V gene sequence: CDR1 SNHLY, CDR2 FYNNEI. Trimming removed 4 bases from V and 7 bases from J, with 14 bases in between. The CDR3 is CASSAPFDREQYF. The CDR3 region has the DNA TGTGCCAGCAGTGCCCCCTTCGACAGGGAGCAGTACTTC.

The CDR3 nucleotides are TGTGCCAGCAGCACCACAGGGAATGAGCAGTTCTTC. It encodes CASSTTGNEQFF. The chain links TRBV13 to TRBJ2-1, with a weak D call TRBD1 (6 bases). The CDR3 runs to 12 residues. Germline CDR1 is PRHDT and CDR2 is FYEKMQ (reference sequence). V lost 5 bases to trimming and J lost 7 bases, with 9 bases between them. The variable domain in full, with the rest retrieved from reference TRBV13 and TRBJ2-1, is AAGVIQSPRHLIKEKRETATLKCYPIPRHDTVYWYQQGPGQDPQFLISFYEKMQSDKGSIPDRFSAQQFSDYHSELNMSSLELGDSALYFCASSTTGNEQFFGPGTRLTVL.

The chain couples TRBV5-1 to TRBJ2-2; D is uncertain. The ends were cut back, 6 bases at V and 4 bases at J, with 10 bases in the middle. The germline CDR1 and CDR2 sequences are SGHRS and YFSETQ. The CDR3 consists of 13 residues. The CDR3 nucleotides are TGCGCCAGCATAGCACCGACCACCGGGGAGCTGTTTTTT. The encoded protein is CASIAPTTGELFF.

Worth noting for this clone: One end of the junction is discordant with germline, which a read error may explain. The rearrangement links TRBV7-7 to TRBJ2-5, with TRBD1 matching 9 bases. Germline V gene sequence: CDR1 SSHAT, CDR2 FNYEAQ (reference sequence). This CDR3 comprises 13 residues. For the CDR3, the DNA is TGTGCTAGCAGGGAGGGGACAGGGGAGACCCAGTACTTC. Translation: CASREGTGETQYF. Full variable domain (outside the CDR3, taken from reference TRBV7-7 and TRBJ2-5): GAGVSQSPRYKVTKRGQDVTLRCDPISSHATLYWYQQALGQGPEFLTYFNYEAQPDKSGLPSDRFSAERPEGSISTLTIQRTEQRDSAMYRCASREGTGETQYFGPGTRLLVL.